This TCR beta chain was observed in a study of resident and recirculating memory T cells in vitiligo. Study-level background: Samples were epidermis from two lesional and two nonlesional sites, plus PBMCs.

Patients had received no treatment within the previous three months. V shed 0 bases and J shed 5 bases, with 11 bases lying between them. The V gene's germline CDR1 is SGDLS and CDR2 YYNGEE. The CDR3 covers 14 residues. Sequenced by immunoSEQ multiplex PCR; TCRdb stores in-frame clones only, minus some. Of roughly 80,000 clones in the sample, approximately 90% were seen once. This sequence originates from a male donor with vitiligo. The sample was blood. J is TRBJ2-5 and V is TRBV9, with D maybe TRBD1 (6 bases). CDR3: CASSVGGLGETQYF. CDR3 nucleotides: TGTGCCAGCAGCGTAGGGGGGCTAGGGGAGACCCAGTACTTC. The full variable domain, rest sourced from reference TRBV9 and TRBJ2-5, is DSGVTQTPKHLITATGQRVTLRCSPRSGDLSVYWYQQSLDQGLQFLIQYYNGEERAKGNILERFSAQQFPDLHSELNLSSLELGDSALYFCASSVGGLGETQYFGPGTRLLVL.